This section outlines one TCR beta chain sequence together with its context. This clone qualifies as medium-sized (0.01 to 0.1%). The antigen this receptor binds is unknown. Base qualities are not recorded, but no much larger clone differs from it by a single base. Patients with autoimmune disease history or receiving systemic immunosuppression were excluded from the trial. Peripheral blood for TCR sequencing was collected from all dose cohorts at baseline, on cycle 4 day 1, and on cycle 7 day 1. The samples were taken from a phase I, first-in-human, multicenter, open-label dose-escalation trial of ivuxolimab. Adults with locally advanced or metastatic melanoma, renal cell, hepatocellular, or head and neck squamous cell carcinoma were enrolled in the trial. Before TCR sequencing, CD4+ T cells and CD8+ T cells were sorted from peripheral blood as separate populations. Genomic DNA was extracted from sorted cells for sequencing of the TCRbeta CDR3 region. TCRbeta CDR3 regions were sequenced using the immunoSEQ Assay. TCRdb took this table from immuneACCESS and kept in-frame rearrangements with V and J called. Such tables lack part of the clones; where checked against another copy, unresolved V genes explain under half of the gap, and the rest is unexplained. For this sample the table gives fewer than 85,000 clones, of which approximately 90% were detected only once. Of the sample, 0.72% is held by the ten largest clones.

V and J lose 4 bases and 11 bases, and a span of 9 bases separates them. CDR1 MGHRA and CDR2 YSYEKL were looked up in the germline V gene. The CDR3 covers 12 residues, taking in both the cysteine and the phenylalanine. Only the CDR3 region is kept as DNA, spanning 36 bases read in frame from base 1. This specimen belongs to a study of OX40 agonist ivuxolimab in advanced cancers. Concerning the study at large: The costimulatory receptor OX40 (CD134) was targeted by ivuxolimab, a fully human IgG2 agonistic monoclonal antibody. Peripheral TCRbeta sequencing aimed to test whether ivuxolimab altered TCR sequence diversity and caused clonal T-cell expansion. Among the approximately 54 dose-escalation patients, approximately 20 had hepatocellular carcinoma, roughly 15 melanoma, 9 renal cell carcinoma and 9 head and neck cancer. In the dose-escalation cohort, 65% to 90% of patients were male, and the mean age was approximately 60 years, with a range of about 23 to 90. The paper reports the monotherapy dose-escalation portion (N of about 50 patients) of the phase I ivuxolimab trial. Intravenous ivuxolimab was administered to patients every 2 weeks at six dose levels: 0.01, 0.1, 0.3, 1.5, 3 and 10 mg/kg. Prior anti-PD-1, anti-PD-L1 or anti-CTLA-4 therapy was permitted, and about 40% of dose-escalation patients had received checkpoint inhibitors. Three dose-escalation patients achieved partial responses, one with hepatocellular carcinoma and two with cutaneous melanoma. Findings and caveats that apply to the study as a whole: Which antigens the clonally expanded peripheral T cells were specific for was not determined. After ivuxolimab, more expanded clones were found on average in CD8+ T cells than in CD4+ T cells. At doses of 0.1 to 3.0 mg/kg, clonal expansion of both CD4+ and CD8+ blood T cells was observed from baseline to week 6. Low levels of normalized T-cell clonal expansion were also seen in some patients who did not respond. In the 0.1-3.0 mg/kg groups, partial responders had among the lowest normalized peripheral clonal expansion, particularly in CD8+ T cells.

This specimen was CD4+ or CD8+ T cells sorted from blood, taken in a trial of the OX40 agonist ivuxolimab. This TCR came from an adult with an advanced solid tumor such as melanoma, head and neck, liver or kidney cancer. This chain joins TRBV4-1 to TRBJ1-6, with the D gene not confidently named. The CDR3 has the sequence CASSLGSPPLHF. The sequenced DNA: TGCGCCAGCAGCCTTGGATCTCCACCCCTCCACTTT.